Presented here are 17 T cell receptor beta chains from one specimen sequenced in a study of T cell changes during pregnancy in multiple sclerosis. Some clones are missing from TCRdb's copy, which holds only in-frame ones; the method was immunoSEQ multiplex PCR. The sample lists approximately 84,000 clones; about 95% were seen once. The input for sequencing was peripheral blood, taken in the third trimester of pregnancy. These TCRs come from a female donor with multiple sclerosis, enrolled in a pregnancy study.

This chain links TRBV18 with TRBJ1-1; the D gene is possibly TRBD1 (5 bases). V lost 2 bases, J lost 3 bases, and 13 bases lay in between. The CDR3 is made up of 15 amino acids. Germline V gene data show CDR1 as KGHSH and CDR2 as LQKENI. The CDR3 sequence: CASSPRAGHDTEAFF. The DNA of the CDR3 is TGTGCCAGCTCACCAAGGGCAGGGCACGACACTGAAGCTTTCTTT. The full variable domain, completed using reference TRBV18 and TRBJ1-1, is NAGVMQNPRHLVRRRGQEARLRCSPMKGHSHVYWYRQLPEEGLKFMVYLQKENIIDESGMPKERFSAEFPKEGPSILRIQQVVRGDSAAYFCASSPRAGHDTEAFFGQGTRLTVV.

This clone occurred once. The rearrangement joins TRBV6-1 to TRBJ1-5; possible D gene TRBD1, 6 bases. The V and J ends lost 0 bases and 7 bases respectively, with 13 bases between them. Germline V CDR1 and CDR2: MNHNS, SASEGT. The CDR3 runs to 15 residues. The CDR3 nucleotides read TGTGCCAGCAGTGAAGCGATCGCAGGGGCACAGCCCCAGCATTTT. Protein product: CASSEAIAGAQPQHF.

The chain has TRBV19 and TRBJ1-1; D ambiguous. The V end was cut by 7 bases, the J end by 7 bases, with 22 bases between. The CDR3 has 15 amino acids. The germline V gene has CDR1 LNHDA and CDR2 SQIVND (reference sequence). Written as DNA, the CDR3 is TGTGCCAGTACCTCTCTCGGGGTCCGGGTCATTGAAGCTTTCTTT. This gives the protein CASTSLGVRVIEAFF.

This chain joins TRBV7-8 and TRBJ2-7; the match to TRBD1 covers 7 bases. This CDR3 has 15 residues. The germline V gene encodes CDR1 SGHVS and CDR2 FQNEAQ. V trimming: 4 bases; J trimming: 4 bases; junction bases outside the gene matches: 10. This chain's CDR3 is CASSSSRDSKYEQYF. The CDR3 DNA reads as TGTGCCAGCAGCTCCAGCCGGGACAGCAAATACGAGCAGTACTTC. Full variable domain (missing parts from reference TRBV7-8 and TRBJ2-7): GAGVSQSPRYKVAKRGQDVALRCDPISGHVSLFWYQQALGQGPEFLTYFQNEAQLDKSGLPSDRFFAERPEGSVSTLKIQRTQQEDSAVYLCASSSSRDSKYEQYFGPGTRLTVT.

The rearrangement joins TRBV5-4 to TRBJ1-1, with 9 bases identical to TRBD1. Trimming at V came to 0 bases and at J to 10 bases, leaving 1 base not matched to a gene. The CDR3 has 12 residues. Germline V CDR1 and CDR2: SGHNT, YYREEE (reference sequence). CDR3 in amino acids: CASSLETGGAFF. The CDR3 bases are TGTGCCAGCAGCTTGGAGACAGGGGGAGCTTTCTTT.

The chain links TRBV5-1 to TRBJ2-4, with TRBD2 matching over 13 bases. V lost 1 base, J lost 7 bases, and 11 bases stayed unmatched. There are 18 residues in the CDR3. Per germline, CDR1 SGHRS and CDR2 YFSETQ. The CDR3 sequence: CASSLKGLAGTLDNIQYF. CDR3 DNA sequence: TGCGCCAGCAGCTTGAAGGGACTAGCGGGGACCCTAGACAACATTCAGTACTTC.

The rearrangement joins TRBV5-5 to TRBJ1-2; D is undetermined. This CDR3 contains 15 residues. V lost 0 bases and J lost 2, with 11 bases in between. Germline-derived CDR1 and CDR2 are SGHKS and YYEKEE (reference sequence). CDR3 in DNA: TGTGCCAGCAGCTTGGCCGCAGTAGCAAACTATGGCTACACCTTC. Its protein product is CASSLAAVANYGYTF.

J is TRBJ1-2 and V is TRBV28; D uncertain. The V gene's germline CDR1 is MDHEN and CDR2 SYDVKM. This CDR3 region has 15 residues. The V and J ends lost 11 bases and 1 base respectively, with 20 bases between them. CDR3 bases: TGTGCCGCGGGGTCTTCTCACGTTGGTAACTATGGCTACACCTTC. It translates to CAAGSSHVGNYGYTF.

V gene TRBV6-1 combines with J gene TRBJ1-3; D gene unclear. Per germline, CDR1 MNHNS and CDR2 SASEGT. The CDR3 length is 14 residues. V dropped 6 bases and J dropped 3 bases, with 12 bases sitting between them. The CDR3 is CASSLVEDGNTIYF. CDR3 nucleotide sequence: TGTGCCAGCAGCCTGGTAGAGGATGGAAACACCATATATTTT.

This rearrangement joins TRBV13 to TRBJ1-1, with D uncertain. The CDR3 covers 13 residues. Germline CDR1 is PRHDT and CDR2 is FYEKMQ (reference sequence). V dropped 5 bases and J dropped 0 bases, with 7 bases sitting between them. In DNA, the CDR3 is TGTGCCAGCAGCATGGCCTTGAACACTGAAGCTTTCTTT. It yields the protein CASSMALNTEAFF.

V gene TRBV6-6 combines with J gene TRBJ2-1, with a possible D match to TRBD1 (5 bases). Germline loops: CDR1 MNHNY, CDR2 SVGAGI (reference sequence). The CDR3 consists of 12 residues. Deletions cut 8 bases from V and 1 base from J, with 6 bases between. Here the CDR3 DNA reads TGTGCCAGCCAGGGATCCTACAATGAGCAGTTCTTC. This translates into CASQGSYNEQFF.

The V gene is TRBV19, the J gene TRBJ2-7, with TRBD1 matching 12 bases. The V segment lost 3 bases and the J segment 3 bases; nucleotides outside the gene matches: 3. The germline CDR1 and CDR2 sequences are LNHDA and SQIVND (reference sequence). CDR3 length: 15 residues. The CDR3 nucleotides read TGTGCCAGTAGTATGGGGACAGGGGGCGTCTACGAGCAGTACTTC. Protein product: CASSMGTGGVYEQYF.

The genes are TRBV6-5 and TRBJ2-7; D remains unclear. V dropped 4 bases and J dropped 2 bases, with 12 bases sitting between them. Germline CDR1 reads MNHEY; CDR2 reads SVGAGI. The CDR3 spans 14 residues. The CDR3 region is CASSSPGETYEQYF. CDR3 DNA sequence: TGTGCCAGCAGTTCCCCCGGTGAGACCTACGAGCAGTACTTC.

This chain links TRBV4-2 with TRBJ2-7; 11 bases align to TRBD2. This CDR3 is built from 15 residues. The germline V gene has CDR1 LGHNA and CDR2 YNFKEQ. The ends lost 1 base at V and 4 bases at J; junction bases unmatched: 3. This CDR3 reads CASSQALAGGYEQYF. For the CDR3, the DNA is TGTGCCAGCAGCCAAGCGCTAGCGGGGGGATACGAGCAGTACTTC.

The J gene is TRBJ2-1, the V gene TRBV4-1; 10 nucleotides agree with TRBD1. The trim removed 1 base at V and 4 bases at J, leaving 4 bases unmatched. This CDR3 is built from 16 residues. Germline CDR1 is MGHRA and CDR2 is YSYEKL. The CDR3 loop is CASSQGQGAQYNEQFF. Here the CDR3 DNA reads TGCGCCAGCAGCCAAGGACAGGGGGCCCAATACAATGAGCAGTTCTTC.

This clone appeared once. The chain uses TRBV2 and TRBJ1-6; no reliable D call. The CDR3 is 13 amino acids. Trimming took 3 bases from V and 5 from J, leaving 5 bases between them. Germline loops: CDR1 SNHLY, CDR2 FYNNEI. The CDR3 bases are TGTGCCAGCAGTGACTTAGATAATTCACCCCTCCACTTT. Amino acids: CASSDLDNSPLHF.

The chain employs TRBV7-8 and TRBJ2-2, with TRBD2 identical over 7 bases. Per germline, CDR1 SGHVS and CDR2 FQNEAQ. CDR3 size: 15 residues. Germline trimming cut 6 bases from V and 4 bases from J; bases unmatched to any gene: 8. The CDR3 reads CASSSQGGGTGELFF. Written as DNA, the CDR3 is TGTGCCAGCAGTTCCCAAGGCGGGGGCACCGGGGAGCTGTTTTTT.